The 21 T cell receptor beta chains presented below share a single source sample, sequenced in a study of T cell responses to AZD1222 COVID-19 vaccine. Clones were read by immunoSEQ multiplex PCR, and TCRdb kept only the in-frame ones, dropping some. Among some 150,000 clones listed, approximately 90% were seen once. Specimen: peripheral blood, collected on day 0 of AZD1222 vaccination. Receptors were obtained from an adult in good health.

As concerns this clone: The same CDR3 arises from other DNA sequences in this sample as well. The chain has TRBV19 and TRBJ2-7; 7 positions match TRBD1. This CDR3 is built from 13 residues. The V gene's germline CDR1 is LNHDA and CDR2 SQIVND (reference sequence). V was clipped by 3 bases and J by 2 bases; unmatched bases: 1. CDR3 region: CASSIQGAYEQYF. The CDR3 DNA sequence: TGTGCCAGTAGTATCCAGGGGGCCTACGAGCAGTACTTC.

The V gene is TRBV20-1, the J gene TRBJ2-7, with unresolved D. Germline CDR1 reads DFQATT; CDR2 reads SNEGSKA (reference sequence). The CDR3 is made up of 11 amino acids. Between the trimmed V and J ends, which lost 2 bases and 3 bases, there was a span of 5 bases. CDR3 region: CSARRDYEQYF. CDR3 coding DNA: TGCAGTGCTAGAAGAGACTACGAGCAGTACTTC.

This clone has a handful of counts. In DNA, the CDR3 is TGCGCCAGCAGCTTGGAAGGGTCGGTGGGGACAGGGGACGAGCAGTACTTC. It is translated as CASSLEGSVGTGDEQYF. The rearrangement uses TRBV5-1 and TRBJ2-7; 10 bases align to TRBD1. Germline assignment: CDR1 SGHRS and CDR2 YFSETQ. V trimming: 0 bases; J trimming: 5 bases; junction bases outside the gene matches: 11. CDR3 length equals 17 residues.

The chain employs TRBV3-1 (or the pseudogene TRBV3-2) and TRBJ1-2; no reliable D call. Trimming cost V 5 bases and J 8 bases, with 15 bases left between them. Germline V gene data show CDR1 as LGHDT and CDR2 as YNNKEL (reference sequence). CDR3 length: 13 residues. The CDR3 coding sequence is TGTGCCAGCAGCAAAGCGGGCGGGGAGGGCTACACCTTC. Its translation: CASSKAGGEGYTF.

The J gene is TRBJ1-3, the V gene TRBV2; D is unclear. The CDR3 has 13 residues. Trimming left V 8 bases short and J 0 bases short, with 8 bases between. Germline V gene sequence: CDR1 SNHLY, CDR2 FYNNEI. The CDR3 nucleotides are TGTGCCAGCGGCGGGAACTCTGGAAACACCATATATTTT. Protein sequence: CASGGNSGNTIYF.

This sequence joins TRBV30 and TRBJ1-1; D is undetermined. Germline CDR1 and CDR2: GTSNPN and SVGIG (reference sequence). There are 14 residues in the CDR3. With 1 base removed from V and 5 bases from J, the gap between germline ends came to 14 bases. Here the CDR3 reads CAWSAPPERTEAFF. CDR3 DNA sequence: TGTGCCTGGAGTGCCCCCCCCGAGAGGACTGAAGCTTTCTTT. Based on the CDR3 plus reference TRBV30 and TRBJ1-1, the full variable domain is SQTIHQWPATLVQPVGSPLSLECTVEGTSNPNLYWYRQAAGRGLQLLFYSVGIGQISSEVPQNLSASRPQDRQFILSSKKLLLSDSGFYLCAWSAPPERTEAFFGQGTRLTVV.

This chain joins TRBV5-1 and TRBJ1-1, with TRBD1 matching 10 bases. The trim removed 4 bases at V and 1 base at J, leaving 4 bases unmatched. The CDR3 runs 15 residues. CDR1 is SGHRS, CDR2 YFSETQ, per germline. The CDR3 coding sequence is TGCGCCAGCAGCCCAGGGGACAGGGGGAACACTGAAGCTTTCTTT. Its protein product is CASSPGDRGNTEAFF.

This sequence joins TRBV27 and TRBJ1-2; TRBD1 aligns across 7 bases. V lost 5 bases and J lost 7; bases outside the gene matches: 7. The germline V gene has CDR1 MNHEY and CDR2 SMNVEV (reference sequence). The CDR3 length is 13 residues. CDR3 residues: CASSPGDSPGYTF. The DNA of the CDR3 is TGTGCCAGCAGTCCCGGGGACAGCCCTGGCTACACCTTC.

The V gene is TRBV18, the J gene TRBJ1-2; possible D gene TRBD1, 5 bases. From germline, CDR1 is KGHSH and CDR2 LQKENI. Trimming pared 3 bases from V and 6 bases from J, leaving 11 bases between. The CDR3 consists of 13 residues. The CDR3 DNA is TGTGCCAGCTCACCCGACAGAGGGCATGGCTACACCTTC. This gives the protein CASSPDRGHGYTF.

The chain has TRBV5-1 and TRBJ1-5, with 9 bases identical to TRBD1. The trim removed 4 bases at V and 8 bases at J, leaving 4 bases unmatched. The CDR3 covers 13 residues. CDR1 and CDR2 from the germline V gene are SGHRS and YFSETQ. CDR3 protein: CASSEGQGEPQHF. The CDR3 DNA sequence: TGCGCCAGCAGCGAGGGACAGGGCGAGCCCCAGCATTTT.

The sample holds one count of this clone. The chain combines TRBV5-6 with TRBJ1-5; the match to TRBD1 covers 8 bases. The length of the CDR3 is 14 residues. J lost 7 bases, V lost 3 bases, and 6 bases had no gene match. Germline-derived CDR1 and CDR2 are SGHDT and YYEEEE. The DNA for the CDR3 is TGTGCCAGCAGCTCGGACAGGGATCGACAGCCCCAGCATTTT. It encodes CASSSDRDRQPQHF.

The rearrangement links TRBV5-8 to TRBJ2-1; D is unresolved. The CDR3 is 15 amino acids. Between the trimmed V and J ends, which lost 0 bases and 8 bases, there was a span of 15 bases. Germline V gene data show CDR1 as SGHTS and CDR2 as YDEGEE. CDR3 DNA: TGTGCCAGCAGCTTGGCCGGTGGCAGGTGGGATGAGCAGTTCTTC. This codes for CASSLAGGRWDEQFF.

The rearrangement uses TRBV5-1 and TRBJ2-1; TRBD2 agrees at 13 bases. After removal of 1 base from V and 0 bases from J, the junction contained 10 bases not matched to a gene. Germline lookup yields CDR1 SGHRS and CDR2 YFSETQ. This CDR3 is built from 20 residues. In nucleotides, the CDR3 is TGCGCCAGCAGCTTGTGGCAGACTAGCGGGGGGCCAGGCTCCTACAATGAGCAGTTCTTC. Its translation is CASSLWQTSGGPGSYNEQFF.

The chain carries TRBV7-9 and TRBJ1-1, with 11 bases lining up with TRBD1. The germline V gene has CDR1 SEHNR and CDR2 FQNEAQ (reference sequence). The ends lost 0 bases at V and 4 bases at J; junction bases unmatched: 4. The length of the CDR3 is 16 residues. CDR3 residues: CASSLAWTGGVTEAFF. The CDR3 DNA follows: TGTGCCAGCAGCTTAGCGTGGACAGGGGGCGTCACTGAAGCTTTCTTT. The variable domain in full, completed from reference TRBV7-9 and TRBJ1-1, reads DTGVSQNPRHKITKRGQNVTFRCDPISEHNRLYWYRQTLGQGPEFLTYFQNEAQLEKSRLLSDRFSAERPKGSFSTLEIQRTEQGDSAMYLCASSLAWTGGVTEAFFGQGTRLTVV.

In its sample, this clone was seen once. This chain links TRBV7-9 with TRBJ2-7; TRBD1 agrees at 7 bases. J gave up 0 bases and V 5 bases, and 4 bases lay outside the gene matches. The CDR3 is 14 residues long. Looked up from germline, CDR1 is SEHNR and CDR2 is FQNEAQ (reference sequence). Here the CDR3 reads CASSPRGPSYEQYF. CDR3 coding DNA: TGTGCCAGCAGCCCAAGGGGGCCCTCCTACGAGCAGTACTTC.

In the case of this clone: Other DNA sequences in this sample translate to the same CDR3. V gene TRBV18 combines with J gene TRBJ2-5; D remains unclear. V gave up 2 bases and J gave up 1 base, with 5 bases separating them. Germline V gene data show CDR1 as KGHSH and CDR2 as LQKENI. The CDR3 length is 13 residues. This chain's CDR3 is CASSPGSQETQYF. As DNA, the CDR3 is TGTGCCAGCTCACCAGGCAGCCAAGAGACCCAGTACTTC. Complete variable domain (other parts from reference TRBV18 and TRBJ2-5): NAGVMQNPRHLVRRRGQEARLRCSPMKGHSHVYWYRQLPEEGLKFMVYLQKENIIDESGMPKERFSAEFPKEGPSILRIQQVVRGDSAAYFCASSPGSQETQYFGPGTRLLVL.

The rearrangement joins TRBV7-2 to TRBJ2-1, with D unclear. Trimming took off 2 bases at V and 8 bases at J, with 7 bases between the two ends. This CDR3 has 12 amino acids. Germline assignment: CDR1 SGHTA and CDR2 FQGNSA. This CDR3 reads CASSLLTDEQFF. DNA of the CDR3: TGTGCCAGCAGCTTACTTACCGATGAGCAGTTCTTC.

The CDR3 sequence: CASGSGTGGYQETQYF. CDR3 nucleotide sequence: TGTGCTAGTGGGTCCGGGACAGGGGGCTATCAAGAGACCCAGTACTTC. The gene calls are TRBV12-5 and TRBJ2-5; 12 bases match TRBD1. The CDR3 consists of 16 residues. Germline V gene data show CDR1 as LGHNT and CDR2 as FRNRAP. The V and J ends lost 6 bases and 2 bases, in that order; junction bases with no gene match: 7. The full variable domain, with the rest looked up from reference TRBV12-5 and TRBJ2-5, is DARVTQTPRHKVTEMGQEVTMRCQPILGHNTVFWYRQTMMQGLELLAYFRNRAPLDDSGMPKDRFSAEMPDATLATLKIQPSEPRDSAVYFCASGSGTGGYQETQYFGPGTRLLVL.

V and J are TRBV28 and TRBJ1-5; D ambiguous. The CDR3 contains 11 residues. Per germline, CDR1 MDHEN and CDR2 SYDVKM. V was cut by 4 bases and J by 7 bases, with 5 bases left in between. The CDR3 DNA sequence: TGTGCCAGCAGTTCGGACCAGCCCCAGCATTTT. This gives the protein CASSSDQPQHF.

The V and J genes are TRBV29-1 and TRBJ1-2; D unresolved. Trimming left V 3 bases short and J 8 bases short, with 19 bases between. Looked up from germline, CDR1 is SQVTM and CDR2 is ANQGSEA. The CDR3 extends over 14 amino acids. The CDR3 loop reads CSVEPAGLIGGYTF. In DNA form, the CDR3 reads TGCAGCGTTGAGCCCGCTGGGTTGATTGGGGGCTACACCTTC. Using reference TRBV29-1 and TRBJ1-2 for the parts outside the CDR3, the full variable domain is SAVISQKPSRDICQRGTSLTIQCQVDSQVTMMFWYRQQPGQSLTLIATANQGSEATYESGFVIDKFPISRPNLTFSTLTVSNMSPEDSSIYLCSVEPAGLIGGYTFGSGTRLTVV.

The chain employs TRBV5-1 and TRBJ2-1; either TRBD1 or TRBD2 may supply D (7 bases each). The V and J ends lost 4 bases and 11 bases respectively, with 25 bases between them. Germline V lookup: CDR1 SGHRS, CDR2 YFSETQ. The length of the CDR3 is 16 residues. DNA for the CDR3: TGCGCCAGCAGCAATGGGACTACCCAGGGGGGACAACAGCAGTTCTTC. Residues: CASSNGTTQGGQQQFF.